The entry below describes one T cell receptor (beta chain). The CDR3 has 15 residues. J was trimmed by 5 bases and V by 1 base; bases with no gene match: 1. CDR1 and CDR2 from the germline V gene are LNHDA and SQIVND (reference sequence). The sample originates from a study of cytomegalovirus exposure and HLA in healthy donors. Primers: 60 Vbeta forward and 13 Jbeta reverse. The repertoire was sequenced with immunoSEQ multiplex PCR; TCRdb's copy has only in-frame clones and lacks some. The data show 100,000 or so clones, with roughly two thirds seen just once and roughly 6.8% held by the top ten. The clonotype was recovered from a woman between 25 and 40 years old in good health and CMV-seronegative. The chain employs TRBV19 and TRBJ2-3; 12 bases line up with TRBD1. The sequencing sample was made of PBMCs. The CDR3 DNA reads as TGTGCCAGTAGTATAGGGGACAGGGGGCAAGATACGCAGTATTTT. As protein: CASSIGDRGQDTQYF.